This TCR beta chain was identified during a study of early T cells in non-severe SARS-CoV-2 infection. V shed 2 bases and J shed 5 bases, with 10 bases lying between them. Germline CDR1 reads SGHRS; CDR2 reads YFSETQ. The CDR3 sequence is 13 residues long. TCRdb recomputed calls from the 5' RACE reads with MiXCR, one row per CDR3 protein. Here the sample spans tens of thousands of distinct CDR3 sequences, about 13% being singletons. The sequenced sample consisted of whole blood. V and J are TRBV5-1 and TRBJ2-5; the D gene is possibly TRBD1 (6 bases). The clonotype comes from an adult who was a healthcare worker with PCR-confirmed SARS-CoV-2 infection or an uninfected control (not recorded which). CDR3 bases: TGCGCCAGCAGCTTTGGGCAGGGGGAGACCCAGTACTTC. Its protein is CASSFGQGETQYF.